This T cell receptor beta chain was identified during a study of shared T cell receptors in the human thymus. TCRdb keeps only in-frame clones here, not all; method: immunoSEQ multiplex PCR. The data show 540,000 or so clones, around 78% seen once. V lost 3 bases and J lost 3, with 14 bases in between. The CDR3 has 16 residues. Germline V gene sequence: CDR1 MDHEN, CDR2 SYDVKM. The sample holds a few counts of this clone. The data also belong to a second study, concerning human thymus T cells. That study reports: Donation came from healthy Finnish infants having corrective surgery for congenital heart defects. Resections that were taken during corrective heart surgery supplied the thymus tissue. An apparent bias in V and J gene usage was seen in thymic and blood repertoires.

Sequencing input: thymocytes. The rearrangement joins TRBV28 to TRBJ1-4; D unresolved. The TCR was taken from a boy under three years old with a congenital heart defect. CDR3 in DNA: TGTGCCAGCAGTTTTGGGAGCGACGGGGCTAATGAAAAACTGTTTTTT. This encodes CASSFGSDGANEKLFF.